There are many counts of the clone carrying this T cell receptor (beta chain). Antigen: not known. MiXCR, run by TCRdb on the 5' RACE reads, gives a single entry per CDR3 protein. This sample carries just over 95,000 distinct CDR3 sequences, 3.5% of them seen once, and the ten largest clones take under 6.5%. This specimen belongs to a study of neurological immune-mediated disorders. Trimming took 3 bases from V and 4 from J; bases not matched to a gene: 7. The germline CDR1 and CDR2 sequences are SGHTA and FQGNSA. This CDR3 comprises 16 residues. Study findings and constraints: The phylogenetic placement of 18 of 34 multiple sclerosis patients' repertoires in one related-CDR3 cluster constitutes a possible signature.

For the unsorted libraries, 2 million PBMCs stored at -80 C served as input. The chain uses TRBV7-2 and TRBJ1-5; 9 bases map to TRBD1. Material for sequencing was PBMCs. The TCR comes from a woman aged 18-30 years with multiple sclerosis. The CDR3 DNA reads TGTGCCAGCAGCTTCATCCAGACAGGGGGGAATCAGCCCCAGCATTTT. Protein product: CASSFIQTGGNQPQHF.